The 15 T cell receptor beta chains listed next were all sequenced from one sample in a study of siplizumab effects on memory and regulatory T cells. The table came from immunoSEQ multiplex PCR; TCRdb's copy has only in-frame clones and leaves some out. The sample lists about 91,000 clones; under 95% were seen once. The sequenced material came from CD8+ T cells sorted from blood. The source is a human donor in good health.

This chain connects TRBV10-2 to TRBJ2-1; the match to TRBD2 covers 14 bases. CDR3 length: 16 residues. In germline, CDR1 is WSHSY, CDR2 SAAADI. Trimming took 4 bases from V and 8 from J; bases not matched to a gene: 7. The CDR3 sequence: CASSATTSGRVDEQFF. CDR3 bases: TGCGCCAGCAGTGCCACGACTAGCGGGAGGGTTGATGAGCAGTTCTTC.

The CDR3 sequence is CASSPGTSGYQETQYF. DNA for the CDR3: TGCGCCAGCAGCCCGGGGACTAGCGGATACCAAGAGACCCAGTACTTC. The V and J genes are TRBV5-1 and TRBJ2-5; 11 bases fit TRBD2. The CDR3 consists of 16 residues. The trim removed 4 bases at V and 0 bases at J, leaving 5 bases unmatched. Germline V gene lookup returns CDR1 SGHRS and CDR2 YFSETQ.

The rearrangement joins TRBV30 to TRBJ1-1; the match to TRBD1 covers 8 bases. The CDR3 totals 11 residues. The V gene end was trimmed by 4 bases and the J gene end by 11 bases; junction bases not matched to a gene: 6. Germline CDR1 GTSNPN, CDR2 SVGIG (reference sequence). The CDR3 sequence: CAWTRTGYAFF. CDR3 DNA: TGTGCCTGGACCAGGACAGGGTACGCTTTCTTT.

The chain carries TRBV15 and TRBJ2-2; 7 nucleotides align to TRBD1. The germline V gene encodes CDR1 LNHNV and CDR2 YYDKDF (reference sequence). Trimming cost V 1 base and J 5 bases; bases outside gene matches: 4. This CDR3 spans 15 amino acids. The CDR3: CATSRAEGATGELFF. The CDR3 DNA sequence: TGTGCCACCAGCAGAGCCGAGGGGGCAACCGGGGAGCTGTTTTTT.

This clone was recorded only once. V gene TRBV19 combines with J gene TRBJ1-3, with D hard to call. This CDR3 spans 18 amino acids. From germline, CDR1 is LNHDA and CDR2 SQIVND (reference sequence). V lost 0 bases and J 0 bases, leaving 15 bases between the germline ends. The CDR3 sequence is CASSIDLFGTDSGNTIYF. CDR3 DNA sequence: TGTGCCAGTAGTATAGATCTGTTTGGAACAGACTCTGGAAACACCATATATTTT.

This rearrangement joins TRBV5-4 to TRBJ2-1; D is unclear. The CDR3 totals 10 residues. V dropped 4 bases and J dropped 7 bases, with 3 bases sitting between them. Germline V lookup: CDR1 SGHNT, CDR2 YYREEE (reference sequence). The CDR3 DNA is TGTGCCAGCAGCGGAAATGAGCAGTTCTTC. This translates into CASSGNEQFF.

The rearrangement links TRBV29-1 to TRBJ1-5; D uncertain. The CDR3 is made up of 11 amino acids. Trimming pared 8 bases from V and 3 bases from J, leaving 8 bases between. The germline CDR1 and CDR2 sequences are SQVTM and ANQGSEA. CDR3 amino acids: CSPGINQPQHF. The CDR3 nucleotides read TGCAGCCCCGGGATCAATCAGCCCCAGCATTTT.

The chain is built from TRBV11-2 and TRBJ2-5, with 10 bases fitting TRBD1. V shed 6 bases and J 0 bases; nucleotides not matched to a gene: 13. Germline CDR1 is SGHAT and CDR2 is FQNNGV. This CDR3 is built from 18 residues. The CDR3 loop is CASRAGTGAYPYQETQYF. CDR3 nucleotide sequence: TGTGCCAGCAGAGCCGGGACAGGGGCCTACCCGTACCAAGAGACCCAGTACTTC.

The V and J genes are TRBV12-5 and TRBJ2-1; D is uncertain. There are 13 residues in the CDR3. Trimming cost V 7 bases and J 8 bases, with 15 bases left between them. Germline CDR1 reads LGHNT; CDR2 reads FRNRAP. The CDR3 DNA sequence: TGTGCTAGTGCCGCCGACAATGGCCATGAGCAGTTCTTC. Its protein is CASAADNGHEQFF.

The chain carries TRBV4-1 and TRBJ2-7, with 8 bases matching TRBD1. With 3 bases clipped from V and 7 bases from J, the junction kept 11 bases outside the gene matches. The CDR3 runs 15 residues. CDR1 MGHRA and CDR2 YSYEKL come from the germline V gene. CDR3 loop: CASSHPEDRVGEQYF. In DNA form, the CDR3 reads TGCGCCAGCAGCCACCCCGAGGACAGGGTGGGTGAGCAGTACTTC.

CDR3 nucleotide sequence: TGTGCCAGTAGTCCGGCGGACAGGGAGTTTGAAGAGCAGTACTTC. Amino acid sequence: CASSPADREFEEQYF. This chain uses TRBV19 with TRBJ2-7, with 8 bases aligning to TRBD1. The germline gives CDR1 LNHDA, CDR2 SQIVND (reference sequence). This CDR3 is built from 15 residues. Trimming cost V 5 bases and J 7 bases; bases outside gene matches: 13.

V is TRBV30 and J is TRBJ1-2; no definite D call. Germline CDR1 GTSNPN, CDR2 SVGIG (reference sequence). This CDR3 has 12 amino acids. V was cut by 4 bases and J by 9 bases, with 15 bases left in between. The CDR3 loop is CAWTLSSISYTF. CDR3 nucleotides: TGTGCCTGGACCCTCAGTTCGATAAGCTACACCTTC.

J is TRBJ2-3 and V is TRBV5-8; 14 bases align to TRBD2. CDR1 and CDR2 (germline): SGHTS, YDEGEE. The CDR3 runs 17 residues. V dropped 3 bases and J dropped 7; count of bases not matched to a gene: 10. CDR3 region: CASSSLGLAGVGNTQYF. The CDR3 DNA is TGTGCCAGCAGCTCCTTGGGACTAGCGGGAGTGGGAAATACGCAGTATTTT.

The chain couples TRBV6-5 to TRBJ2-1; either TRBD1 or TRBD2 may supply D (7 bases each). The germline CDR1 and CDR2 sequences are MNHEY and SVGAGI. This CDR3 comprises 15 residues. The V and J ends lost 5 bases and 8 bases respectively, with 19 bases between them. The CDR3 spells CASSPRQGGGDEQFF. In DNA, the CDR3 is TGTGCCAGCAGTCCGCGACAGGGAGGGGGAGATGAGCAGTTCTTC.

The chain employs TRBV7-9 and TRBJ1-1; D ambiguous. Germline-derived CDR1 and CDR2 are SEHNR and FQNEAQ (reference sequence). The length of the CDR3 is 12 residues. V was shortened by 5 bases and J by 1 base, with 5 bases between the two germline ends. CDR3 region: CASSKANTEAFF. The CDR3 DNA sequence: TGTGCCAGCAGCAAAGCGAACACTGAAGCTTTCTTT. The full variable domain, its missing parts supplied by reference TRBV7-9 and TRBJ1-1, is DTGVSQNPRHKITKRGQNVTFRCDPISEHNRLYWYRQTLGQGPEFLTYFQNEAQLEKSRLLSDRFSAERPKGSFSTLEIQRTEQGDSAMYLCASSKANTEAFFGQGTRLTVV.